This T cell receptor (beta chain) was sequenced during a study of blood T cell repertoires in COVID-19. Study-level information: Sites in the United States, Italy and Spain provided acute and convalescent COVID-19 samples. PBMCs, B-cell-depleted T cells, or T cells provided the cDNA or gDNA that made up the material.

CDR3 length: 16 amino acids. Losses at the gene ends were 3 bases for V and 0 bases for J; bases not matched to a gene: 5. Per germline, CDR1 SNHLY and CDR2 FYNNEI. Clones were read by immunoSEQ multiplex PCR, and TCRdb kept only the in-frame ones, dropping some. The table has over 350,000 clones, around 87% seen once. In terms of age and location, participants ranged from roughly 18 to 95 years and lived in roughly 22 US areas. Donors were grouped by their self-reported clinical history. This receptor was identified in a woman in her 30s with acute COVID-19. The sample taken for sequencing was PBMCs or T cells enriched from blood (not recorded which). The chain links TRBV2 to TRBJ1-1, with TRBD1 matching 9 bases. CDR3 residues: CASSDRTGVLNTEAFF. Written as DNA, the CDR3 is TGTGCCAGCAGTGATAGGACAGGGGTGTTGAACACTGAAGCTTTCTTT.